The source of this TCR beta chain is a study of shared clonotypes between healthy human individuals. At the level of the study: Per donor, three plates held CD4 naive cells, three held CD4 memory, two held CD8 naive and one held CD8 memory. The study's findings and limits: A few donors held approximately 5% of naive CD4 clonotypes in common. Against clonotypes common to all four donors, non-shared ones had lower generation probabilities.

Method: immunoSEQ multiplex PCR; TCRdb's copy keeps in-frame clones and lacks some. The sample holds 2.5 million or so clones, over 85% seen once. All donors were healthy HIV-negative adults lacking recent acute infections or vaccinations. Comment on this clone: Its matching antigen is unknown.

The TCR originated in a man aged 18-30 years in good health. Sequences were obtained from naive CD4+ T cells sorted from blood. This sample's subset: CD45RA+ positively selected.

The CDR3 coding sequence is TGTGCCAGCAGGATAGACGGCTCTGGAAACACCATATATTTT. It is translated as CASRIDGSGNTIYF. The V gene is TRBV6-6, the J gene TRBJ1-3; D unclear. Germline-derived CDR1 and CDR2 are MNHNY and SVGAGI (reference sequence). The V and J ends lost 6 bases and 0 bases respectively, with 9 bases between them. CDR3 length equals 14 residues.